This TCR beta chain was captured by sequencing in a study of beta chain features in type 1 diabetes (dated by TCRdb to between 2018 and 2020). Regarding the research as a whole: Mean age, gender distribution, total cell number and subset yield were not different between patients and healthy donors. A total of roughly 100 million sorted cells were examined across all samples, and a strong correlation was observed between cell number per subset and RNA yield. In the study, recently diagnosed type 1 diabetes patients and matched healthy donors were compared on the TCRB repertoires of their sorted circulating CD4+ T cell subsets. Regulatory and stem cell-like memory subsets were obtained from only 8 patients and roughly eight healthy donors, while naive and central memory subsets were obtained from all 30 or so donors. Overall study outcomes, separate from this receptor: PCR may preferentially amplify shorter templates, but because patient and control samples were amplified and corrected together, any resulting skew would affect both groups equally. Type 1 diabetes patients showed a moderate but significant shortening of TCRB CDR3 length in all four CD4+ subsets. Because cDNA was sequenced instead of genomic DNA, highly expressing activated cells could be over-represented, though the groups showed no difference in activation or CD3 levels. HLA sub-analyses involved small numbers of individuals, so any influence of HLA type on TCRB rearrangement remained unresolved. Patients with type 1 diabetes made fewer insertions and deleted more nucleotides at VDJ recombination sites, implying thymic rearrangement abnormalities. Naive, central memory and regulatory TCRB repertoires appeared to be more similar among patients than among healthy donors.

Each donor gave one peripheral blood draw, about 110 mL on average, collected into heparinised tubes. A BD FACSAria II was used to sort naive, central memory, regulatory and stem cell-like memory CD4+ T cells with a panel that included CD45RO, CCR7, CD25, CD127, CD95 and CD27. Purity was above 98% for every sorted population. PBMCs were separated immediately by Lymphoprep density gradient centrifugation and were stained directly, without being cultured. So that batch effects would be minimized, each experiment stained and sorted samples in pairs, pairing one healthy donor with one patient. V is pared back by 8 bases and J by 4 bases, with 18 bases lying between the germline termini. The CDR3 holds 15 amino acids from the cysteine to the phenylalanine. Only CDR3 DNA is held: 45 bases, read in frame from base 1. The germline V gene sets CDR1 to MDHEN and CDR2 to SYDVKM. This clone was counted between two and nine times. Its antigen remains undetermined. Base qualities were left out, and no much larger clone turns up one base away.

The entire amount of isolated RNA was reverse transcribed using the High Capacity cDNA Reverse Transcription Kit, so the sequenced TCRB transcripts were expressed ones. Deep immunoSEQ sequencing was applied to naive, central memory and regulatory T cell samples, giving an average of roughly 3.5 million total reads per sample. After sorted cells were lysed in RLT buffer, RNA was extracted with DNase-treated RNeasy Micro or Mini kits, with the choice depending on cell number. Each cell subset was processed separately to prevent cross-contamination, with patient and healthy donor samples processed together. TCRB sequences were amplified from cDNA with the immunoSEQ multiplex PCR, producing 87-bp fragments spanning the CDR3 region. Sequencing of the amplicons was performed on the Illumina HiSeq platform. Per the source publication's procedure: PCR bias was computationally corrected using synthetic template baselines, reads within Hamming distance 2 were collapsed, and singletons that could not be merged were discarded. By aligning reads against IMGT, V, D and J genes, CDR3 length, and insertions or deletions at six rearrangement sites were assigned. Within each subset, clonotype counts were normalized to sorted cell number, after which true diversity and Gini coefficients were computed with the tcR R package. The overlap coefficient, calculated on TCRB nucleotide sequences, was used to measure repertoire sharing. As a proxy for the pre-selection repertoire, out-of-frame TCRB sequences from naive cells were analyzed. The source is immuneACCESS, and TCRdb retained only in-frame sequences with V and J called. Part of the clones is not carried over; for the studies checked, unresolved V genes explain less than half of this, and the remainder is unexplained. Clone size and the V and J calls come from that table; the DNA yielded D and trimming. This sample comprises a few hundred thousand clones, less than 15% of them detected only once. 0.019% of the sample is in the top ten clones.

This TCR was sampled from a young woman in good health. The chain joins TRBV28 to TRBJ2-1; the best D guess is TRBD2, with 6 bases matching. Sequencing was carried out using naive CD4+ T cells from blood. The cell subset or site label, as the study defines it: true naive CD4+ T cells. The nucleotide sequence is TGTGCCAGCCGCCCGGCTAGCGCTAATTACAATGAGCAGTTCTTC. Its protein is CASRPASANYNEQFF.